This TCR beta chain is from a study of blood T cell repertoires in COVID-19. Overall study context: Researchers got acute and convalescent COVID-19 samples from the United States, Italy and Spain. PBMCs, B-cell-depleted T cells, or T cells provided the cDNA or gDNA that made up the material.

Germline V lookup: CDR1 SQVTM, CDR2 ANQGSEA. Trimming removed 7 bases from V and 1 base from J, with 10 bases in between. The CDR3 length is 13 residues. As handled by the study authors: Amplification from reference gene primers served as the basis for estimated nucleated cell counts. This table comes from immunoSEQ multiplex PCR, and its TCRdb copy is limited to in-frame clones, with some not included. V, J and clone size are those of that table, while D and trimming were read from the DNA. The table has tens of thousands of clones, around 84% seen once; the top ten hold around 30%. This clone was recorded only once.

Sequencing was carried out using peripheral blood. The TCR was taken from a human donor in a cohort sampled during active COVID-19. V is TRBV29-1 and J is TRBJ2-2; a possible D gene is TRBD1 (6 bases). CDR3 coding DNA: TGCAGCGCGACGGGACAGAACACCGGGGAGCTGTTTTTT. The encoded protein is CSATGQNTGELFF.